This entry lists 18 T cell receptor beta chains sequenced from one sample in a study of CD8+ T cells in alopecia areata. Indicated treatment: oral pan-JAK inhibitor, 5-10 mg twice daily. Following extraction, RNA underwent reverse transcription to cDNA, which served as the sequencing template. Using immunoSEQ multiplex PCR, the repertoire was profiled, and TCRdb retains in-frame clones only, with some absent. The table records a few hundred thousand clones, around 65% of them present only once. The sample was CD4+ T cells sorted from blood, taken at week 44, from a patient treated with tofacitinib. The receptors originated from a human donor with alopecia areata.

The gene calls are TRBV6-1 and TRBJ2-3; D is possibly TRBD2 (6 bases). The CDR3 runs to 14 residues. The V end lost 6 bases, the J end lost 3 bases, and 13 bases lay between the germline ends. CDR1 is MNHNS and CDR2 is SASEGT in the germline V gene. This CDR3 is CASREGIATDTQYF. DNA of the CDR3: TGTGCCAGCAGGGAGGGGATCGCTACAGATACGCAGTATTTT.

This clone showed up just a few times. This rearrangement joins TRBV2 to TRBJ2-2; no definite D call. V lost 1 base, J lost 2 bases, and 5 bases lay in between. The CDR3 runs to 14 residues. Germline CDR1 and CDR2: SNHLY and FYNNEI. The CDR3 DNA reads TGTGCCAGCAGTGAAGGACTTAACACCGGGGAGCTGTTTTTT. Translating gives CASSEGLNTGELFF.

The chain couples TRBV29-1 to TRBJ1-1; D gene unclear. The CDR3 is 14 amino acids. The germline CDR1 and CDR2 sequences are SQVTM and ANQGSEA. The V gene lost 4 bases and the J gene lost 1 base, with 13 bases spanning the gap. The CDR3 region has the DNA TGCAGCGTTGGTAGAGCGGTCACGAACACTGAAGCTTTCTTT. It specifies CSVGRAVTNTEAFF.

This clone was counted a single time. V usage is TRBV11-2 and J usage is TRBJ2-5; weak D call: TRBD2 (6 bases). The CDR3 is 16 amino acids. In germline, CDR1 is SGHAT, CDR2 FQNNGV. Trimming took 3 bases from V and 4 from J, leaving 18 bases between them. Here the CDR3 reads CASSLGRYPSRETQYF. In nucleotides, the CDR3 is TGTGCCAGCAGCTTGGGGAGGTACCCGTCTAGAGAGACCCAGTACTTC.

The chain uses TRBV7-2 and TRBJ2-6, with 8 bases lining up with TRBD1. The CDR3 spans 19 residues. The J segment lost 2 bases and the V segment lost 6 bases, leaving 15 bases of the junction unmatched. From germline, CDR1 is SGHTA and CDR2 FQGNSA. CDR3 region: CASRYRQGQDETGANVLTF. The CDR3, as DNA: TGTGCCAGCAGATATCGACAGGGACAGGACGAGACTGGGGCCAACGTCCTGACTTTC.

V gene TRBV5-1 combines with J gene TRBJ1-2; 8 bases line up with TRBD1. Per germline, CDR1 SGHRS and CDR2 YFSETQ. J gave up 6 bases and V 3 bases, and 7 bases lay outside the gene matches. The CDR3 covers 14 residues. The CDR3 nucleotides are TGCGCCAGCAGCTACGACAGGGGAAGGAATGGCTACACCTTC. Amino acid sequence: CASSYDRGRNGYTF. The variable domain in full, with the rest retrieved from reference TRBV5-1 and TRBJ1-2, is KAGVTQTPRYLIKTRGQQVTLSCSPISGHRSVSWYQQTPGQGLQFLFEYFSETQRNKGNFPGRFSGRQFSNSRSEMNVSTLELGDSALYLCASSYDRGRNGYTFGSGTRLTVV.

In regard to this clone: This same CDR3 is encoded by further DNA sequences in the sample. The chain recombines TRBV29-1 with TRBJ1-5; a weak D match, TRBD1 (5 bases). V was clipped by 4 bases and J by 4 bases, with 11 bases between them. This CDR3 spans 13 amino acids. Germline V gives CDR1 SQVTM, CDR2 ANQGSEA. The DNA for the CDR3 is TGCAGCGTTGCCGGGACTCCTAATCAGCCCCAGCATTTT. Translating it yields CSVAGTPNQPQHF. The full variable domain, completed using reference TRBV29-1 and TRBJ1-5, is SAVISQKPSRDICQRGTSLTIQCQVDSQVTMMFWYRQQPGQSLTLIATANQGSEATYESGFVIDKFPISRPNLTFSTLTVSNMSPEDSSIYLCSVAGTPNQPQHFGDGTRLSIL.

In DNA, the CDR3 is TGTGCCAGCAGTGAAACACGGCTTATGCAAGAGACCCAGTACTTC. It specifies CASSETRLMQETQYF. The chain joins TRBV25-1 to TRBJ2-5; unclear D gene. The CDR3 length is 15 residues. V was cut by 2 bases and J by 2 bases, with 12 bases left in between. Germline CDR1 and CDR2: MGHDK and SYGVNS.

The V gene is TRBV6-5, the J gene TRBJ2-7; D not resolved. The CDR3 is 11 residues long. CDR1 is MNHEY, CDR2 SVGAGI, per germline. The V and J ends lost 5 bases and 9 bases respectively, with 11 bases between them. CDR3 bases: TGTGCCAGCAGTGACACCTCGGGGCAGTACTTC. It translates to CASSDTSGQYF.

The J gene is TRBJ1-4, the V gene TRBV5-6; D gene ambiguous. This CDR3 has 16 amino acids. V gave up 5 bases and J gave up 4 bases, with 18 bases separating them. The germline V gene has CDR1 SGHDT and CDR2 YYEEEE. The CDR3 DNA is TGTGCCAGCAGTAGTGTTGTCAGCAACCATAATGAAAAACTGTTTTTT. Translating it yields CASSSVVSNHNEKLFF.

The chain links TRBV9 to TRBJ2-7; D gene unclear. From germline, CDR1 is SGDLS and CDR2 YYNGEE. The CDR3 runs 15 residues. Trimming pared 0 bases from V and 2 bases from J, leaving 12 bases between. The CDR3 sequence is CASSVEEGSTYEQYF. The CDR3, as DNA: TGTGCCAGCAGCGTAGAGGAAGGCTCAACCTACGAGCAGTACTTC.

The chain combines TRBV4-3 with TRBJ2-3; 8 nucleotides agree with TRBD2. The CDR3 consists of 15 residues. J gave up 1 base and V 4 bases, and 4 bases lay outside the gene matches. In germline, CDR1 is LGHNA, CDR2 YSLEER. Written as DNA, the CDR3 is TGCGCCAGCAGCCCAGAGGGACTAGGCACAGATACGCAGTATTTT. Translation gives CASSPEGLGTDTQYF.

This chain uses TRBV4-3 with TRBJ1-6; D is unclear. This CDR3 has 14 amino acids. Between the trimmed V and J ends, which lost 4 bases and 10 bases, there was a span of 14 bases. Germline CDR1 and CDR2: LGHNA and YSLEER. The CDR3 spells CASSLGGVESPLHF. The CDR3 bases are TGCGCCAGCAGCCTTGGCGGGGTAGAGTCACCCCTCCACTTT.

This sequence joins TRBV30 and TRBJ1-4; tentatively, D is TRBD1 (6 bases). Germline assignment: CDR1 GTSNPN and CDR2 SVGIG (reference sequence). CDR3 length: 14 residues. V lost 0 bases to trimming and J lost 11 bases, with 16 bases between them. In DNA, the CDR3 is TGTGCCTGGAGTGTACCGGGGGCAGTGCCCAAACTGTTTTTT. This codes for CAWSVPGAVPKLFF. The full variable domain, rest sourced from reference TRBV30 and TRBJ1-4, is SQTIHQWPATLVQPVGSPLSLECTVEGTSNPNLYWYRQAAGRGLQLLFYSVGIGQISSEVPQNLSASRPQDRQFILSSKKLLLSDSGFYLCAWSVPGAVPKLFFGSGTQLSVL.

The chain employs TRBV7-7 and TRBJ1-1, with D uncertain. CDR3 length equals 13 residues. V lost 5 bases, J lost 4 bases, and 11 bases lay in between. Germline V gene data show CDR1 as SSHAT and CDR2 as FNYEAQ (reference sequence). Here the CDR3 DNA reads TGTGCCAGCAGCCTCGGTTGGGGCACTGAAGCTTTCTTT. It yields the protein CASSLGWGTEAFF.

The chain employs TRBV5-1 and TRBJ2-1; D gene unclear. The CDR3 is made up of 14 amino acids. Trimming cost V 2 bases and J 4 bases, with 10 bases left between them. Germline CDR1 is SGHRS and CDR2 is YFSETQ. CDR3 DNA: TGCGCCAGCAGCTTTTCCTGGGTGTACAATGAGCAGTTCTTC. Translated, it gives CASSFSWVYNEQFF. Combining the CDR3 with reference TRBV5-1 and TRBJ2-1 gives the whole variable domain KAGVTQTPRYLIKTRGQQVTLSCSPISGHRSVSWYQQTPGQGLQFLFEYFSETQRNKGNFPGRFSGRQFSNSRSEMNVSTLELGDSALYLCASSFSWVYNEQFFGPGTRLTVL.

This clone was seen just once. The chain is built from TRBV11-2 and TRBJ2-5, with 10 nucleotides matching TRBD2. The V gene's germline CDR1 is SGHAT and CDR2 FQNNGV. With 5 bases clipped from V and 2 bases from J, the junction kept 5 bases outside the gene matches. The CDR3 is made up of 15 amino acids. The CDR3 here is CASSAGLAVQETQYF. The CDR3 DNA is TGTGCCAGCAGCGCCGGACTAGCGGTACAAGAGACCCAGTACTTC.

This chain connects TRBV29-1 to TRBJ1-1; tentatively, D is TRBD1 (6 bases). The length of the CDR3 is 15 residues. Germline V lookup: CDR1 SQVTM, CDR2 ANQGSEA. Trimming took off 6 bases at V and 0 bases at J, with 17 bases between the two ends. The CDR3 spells CSVQAGAVLNTEAFF. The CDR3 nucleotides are TGCAGCGTCCAGGCAGGGGCGGTATTGAACACTGAAGCTTTCTTT.